This passage covers 13 T cell receptor beta chains from one sample sequenced in a study of T cells in Graves' hyperthyroidism and ophthalmopathy. RNA transcripts served as the template for amplifying TCR beta CDR3 regions. The TCR CDR3 was amplified in a first-round RT-PCR using the HTBI primer set. One entry per CDR3 protein results from TCRdb running MiXCR on the multiplex PCR reads. In the table there are a few hundred thousand distinct CDR3 sequences, roughly 14% of which are singletons. Material for sequencing was blood. The receptor set was obtained from a woman in her thirties with Graves' hyperthyroidism.

The DNA for the CDR3 is TGCGCCAGCAGCCAACGTGACAGAGAGACCGGGGAGCTGTTTTTT. Translation: CASSQRDRETGELFF. The genes are TRBV4-1 and TRBJ2-2, with a possible D match to TRBD1 (5 bases). The CDR3 sequence is 15 residues long. V shed 2 bases and J shed 5 bases, with 12 bases lying between them. Germline V lookup: CDR1 MGHRA, CDR2 YSYEKL.

In its sample, this clonotype was seen many times. The chain combines TRBV30 with TRBJ2-7; D is undetermined. This CDR3 has 14 residues. Looked up from germline, CDR1 is GTSNPN and CDR2 is SVGIG (reference sequence). The V and J ends lost 0 bases and 5 bases respectively, with 14 bases between them. CDR3: CAWSVRPPGDEQYF. CDR3 coding DNA: TGTGCCTGGAGTGTACGACCCCCAGGTGACGAGCAGTACTTC.

Comments on this clonotype: At one end the junction does not follow the germline gene, possibly because of a read error. The genes are TRBV5-1 and TRBJ2-7, with 15 bases lining up with TRBD2. Germline-derived CDR1 and CDR2 are SGHRS and YFSETQ. The CDR3 loop spans 17 amino acids. This CDR3 is CASRLGLAGGWDYEQYF. The CDR3 coding sequence is TGCGCCAGCAGATTGGGACTAGCGGGAGGATGGGATTACGAGCAGTACTTC.

V gene TRBV6-5 combines with J gene TRBJ1-2; D is possibly TRBD1 (6 bases). Trimming shortened V by 2 bases and J by 4 bases, and 17 bases separated the two germline ends. The germline V gene encodes CDR1 MNHEY and CDR2 SVGAGI. The CDR3 is made up of 16 amino acids. The CDR3 DNA sequence: TGTGCCAGCAGTTACGAGGGGGGAGACGGACCCTATGGCTACACCTTC. Protein sequence: CASSYEGGDGPYGYTF.

This clonotype came up many times. The rearrangement links TRBV6-1 to TRBJ2-1; TRBD2 aligns across 10 bases. Germline CDR1 reads MNHNS; CDR2 reads SASEGT. V was clipped by 6 bases and J by 4 bases; unmatched bases: 3. The CDR3 extends over 14 amino acids. The CDR3 DNA reads as TGTGCCAGCAGCGGACTAGCGGTATACAATGAGCAGTTCTTC. It is translated as CASSGLAVYNEQFF.

This clonotype was seen only a few times. The V gene is TRBV5-4, the J gene TRBJ1-1, with 12 positions matching TRBD1. This CDR3 contains 14 residues. After removal of 4 bases from V and 11 bases from J, the junction contained 9 bases not matched to a gene. The germline V gene has CDR1 SGHNT and CDR2 YYREEE (reference sequence). The CDR3 spells CASSAGQGAFGAFF. The CDR3 nucleotides are TGTGCCAGCAGCGCGGGACAGGGGGCTTTCGGGGCTTTCTTT.

This clonotype was counted between two and nine times. This chain connects TRBV14 to TRBJ2-5, with 7 positions matching TRBD1. Germline V gene lookup returns CDR1 SGHDN and CDR2 FVKESK. This CDR3 comprises 17 residues. After removal of 5 bases from V and 5 bases from J, the junction contained 17 bases not matched to a gene. CDR3 DNA sequence: TGTGCCAGCAGCATGAACCCGCAGGGGGTCGCCGGGGAGACCCAGTACTTC. Translated: CASSMNPQGVAGETQYF.

This rearrangement joins TRBV2 to TRBJ2-3; 11 bases line up with TRBD2. The V and J ends lost 0 bases and 4 bases, in that order; junction bases with no gene match: 6. CDR1 is SNHLY, CDR2 FYNNEI, per germline. The CDR3 is made up of 17 amino acids. In DNA form, the CDR3 reads TGTGCCAGCAGTGAAGCATTAACTAGCGGGAGATCAGATACGCAGTATTTT. This gives the protein CASSEALTSGRSDTQYF. Full variable domain (missing parts from reference TRBV2 and TRBJ2-3): EPEVTQTPSHQVTQMGQEVILRCVPISNHLYFYWYRQILGQKVEFLVSFYNNEISEKSEIFDDQFSVERPDGSNFTLKIRSTKLEDSAMYFCASSEALTSGRSDTQYFGPGTRLTVL.

The chain is built from TRBV28 and TRBJ2-5; tentative D call: TRBD2 (6 bases). There are 15 residues in the CDR3. V was shortened by 5 bases and J by 6 bases, with 19 bases between the two germline ends. Looked up from germline, CDR1 is MDHEN and CDR2 is SYDVKM. For the CDR3, the DNA is TGTGCCAGCAGTCCCGGGGGTCCGGCAAGAAAGACCCAGTACTTC. Translated: CASSPGGPARKTQYF.

This clonotype came up many times. The rearrangement uses TRBV12-3 or TRBV12-4 and TRBJ2-7; TRBD1 matches at 7 bases. J gave up 2 bases and V 4 bases, and 5 bases lay outside the gene matches. The CDR3 sequence is 14 residues long. In nucleotides, the CDR3 is TGTGCCAGCAGTTCCTGGGACAGAACCTACGAGCAGTACTTC. This gives the protein CASSSWDRTYEQYF.

This clonotype was counted between two and nine times. This chain connects TRBV25-1 to TRBJ2-1, with a possible D match to TRBD2 (6 bases). Germline CDR1 is MGHDK and CDR2 is SYGVNS. CDR3 size: 14 residues. Trimming shortened V by 3 bases and J by 9 bases, and 15 bases separated the two germline ends. The CDR3 DNA reads TGTGCCAGCAGTGACCCAGCGGGTGGGATTGAGCAGTTCTTC. It yields the protein CASSDPAGGIEQFF.

This clonotype was counted ten times or more. The chain joins TRBV2 to TRBJ2-1; the D call may be TRBD1 or TRBD2 (6 bases each). Germline loops: CDR1 SNHLY, CDR2 FYNNEI. CDR3 length: 12 residues. Between the trimmed V and J ends, which lost 7 bases and 7 bases, there was a span of 11 bases. CDR3 residues: CASMGAGNEQFF. DNA for the CDR3: TGTGCCAGCATGGGGGCGGGGAATGAGCAGTTCTTC.

In its sample, this clonotype was seen a few times. The gene calls are TRBV5-5 and TRBJ2-2; D perhaps matches TRBD2 (5 bases). V lost 2 bases and J 5 bases, leaving 25 bases between the germline ends. The V gene's germline CDR1 is SGHKS and CDR2 YYEKEE (reference sequence). The CDR3 sequence is 19 residues long. The CDR3 bases are TGTGCCAGCAGCTTAGGGTTAAGCGGCCGTACCTTGGGGACCGGGGAGCTGTTTTTT. Encoded protein: CASSLGLSGRTLGTGELFF.